A single sample gave rise to the 3 T cell receptor beta chains below, sequenced in a study of blood T cell repertoires in COVID-19. The method was immunoSEQ multiplex PCR; TCRdb's version includes in-frame clones alone and lacks a portion of them. The data show some 140,000 clones, with around 85% seen just once and around 10% held by the top ten. Material: PBMCs or T cells enriched from blood (not recorded which). These receptors were obtained from a man aged 45-60 years who had recovered from COVID-19.

The chain combines TRBV5-1 with TRBJ1-4, with D unclear. The CDR3 extends over 13 amino acids. In germline, CDR1 is SGHRS, CDR2 YFSETQ. Between the trimmed V and J ends, which lost 0 bases and 5 bases, there was a span of 5 bases. CDR3 loop: CASSLGVNEKLFF. CDR3 coding DNA: TGCGCCAGCAGCTTGGGCGTAAATGAAAAACTGTTTTTT.

The chain couples TRBV7-9 to TRBJ2-2, with D maybe TRBD1 (5 bases). Germline values: CDR1 SEHNR, CDR2 FQNEAQ (reference sequence). The CDR3 is 14 residues long. The V end lost 3 bases, the J end lost 4 bases, and 9 bases lay between the germline ends. As DNA, the CDR3 is TGTGCCAGCAGCTTCAGGGAAATCACCGGGGAGCTGTTTTTT. Translating gives CASSFREITGELFF.

V usage is TRBV6-2 or TRBV6-3 and J usage is TRBJ2-1; no definite D call. The CDR3 consists of 11 residues. V was clipped by 2 bases and J by 7 bases, with 3 bases between them. Germline assignment: CDR1 MNHEY and CDR2 SVGEGT. This CDR3 reads CASSYLNEQFF. The CDR3 DNA reads TGTGCCAGCAGTTACCTGAATGAGCAGTTCTTC.